Below, 5 T cell receptor beta chains from the same sample are listed, as sequenced in a study of identical twins (dated by TCRdb to 2015 to 2016). To prepare the library, 5' RACE was applied. The listed sequencing device is Illumina HiSeq 2000. Using fastp trimming at Q25 and MiXCR clonotype assembly, TCRdb reanalyzed the public sequencing data and kept in-frame beta chains. Every distinct CDR3 protein forms one entry, paired with its most common genes and DNA. The sample profile shows roughly 280,000 distinct CDR3 sequences; roughly 9.7% of them were found once. In total, the top ten clones hold 6% to 8.5% of the sample. Separately, the same data were catalogued under a study of yellow fever vaccine responses in identical twins.

Material: CD8+ T cells sorted from blood. These receptors all stem from a woman younger than 30 in good health.

The chain employs TRBV27 and TRBJ2-2; tentative D call: TRBD1 (6 bases). The germline gives CDR1 MNHEY, CDR2 SMNVEV (reference sequence). The CDR3 totals 17 residues. V lost 5 bases and J 2 bases, leaving 18 bases between the germline ends. Here the CDR3 DNA reads TGTGCCAGCAGTGACCTTGCCCCGGGACAAAACACCGGGGAGCTGTTTTTT. It codes for CASSDLAPGQNTGELFF.

V gene TRBV30 combines with J gene TRBJ2-2, with D unclear. Germline lookup yields CDR1 GTSNPN and CDR2 SVGIG (reference sequence). CDR3 length equals 11 residues. V was pared by 5 bases and J by 7 bases, with 8 bases between. The CDR3 loop is CAWGTGGELFF. Here the CDR3 DNA reads TGTGCCTGGGGCACGGGCGGGGAGCTGTTTTTT.

This clonotype appeared a few times. V is TRBV7-6 and J is TRBJ2-1; 7 bases line up with TRBD1. The CDR3 is made up of 18 amino acids. The V and J ends lost 5 bases and 0 bases, in that order; junction bases with no gene match: 13. From germline, CDR1 is SGHVS and CDR2 FNYEAQ. In nucleotides, the CDR3 is TGTGCCAGCAGCCATCCTCGGGACAGCAGAAGCTCCTACAATGAGCAGTTCTTC. Translating it yields CASSHPRDSRSSYNEQFF.

The chain combines TRBV27 with TRBJ2-5; 7 bases are a match to TRBD2. CDR1 is MNHEY, CDR2 SMNVEV, per germline (reference sequence). Germline trimming cut 1 base from V and 4 bases from J; bases unmatched to any gene: 6. The CDR3 has 15 amino acids. DNA for the CDR3: TGTGCCAGCAGTTTATGGGCCGGGGAGGGAGAGACCCAGTACTTC. This sequence encodes CASSLWAGEGETQYF.

This clonotype was detected only a few times. The chain is built from TRBV28 and TRBJ1-1, with a tentative D call TRBD1 (5 bases). This CDR3 contains 12 residues. CDR1 and CDR2 (germline): MDHEN, SYDVKM. V lost 11 bases and J 0 bases, leaving 10 bases between the germline ends. This CDR3 reads CAGADMNTEAFF. The CDR3 DNA is TGTGCCGGGGCGGATATGAACACTGAAGCTTTCTTT. Together with reference TRBV28 and TRBJ1-1, the CDR3 gives the full variable domain: DVKVTQSSRYLVKRTGEKVFLECVQDMDHENMFWYRQDPGLGLRLIYFSYDVKMKEKGDIPEGYSVSREKKERFSLILESASTNQTSMYLCAGADMNTEAFFGQGTRLTVV.